The T cell receptor (beta chain) described here comes from a study of T cell responses to AZD1222 COVID-19 vaccine. The data were produced by immunoSEQ multiplex PCR, yet TCRdb's version contains in-frame clones alone and is incomplete. Altogether about 99,000 clones are present, roughly 90% being singletons, with the ten largest covering around 19%. V shed 4 bases, J shed 2 bases, and the junction held 8 bases outside the gene matches. In germline, CDR1 is SGHTA, CDR2 FQGNSA. The CDR3 spans 15 residues. The clonotype was recovered from an adult in good health. The chain carries TRBV7-2 and TRBJ2-7; 7 bases agree with TRBD1. Sequencing used peripheral blood, obtained on day 0 of AZD1222 vaccination. The CDR3 loop is CASSSTGLGTYEQYF. Here the CDR3 DNA reads TGTGCCAGCAGCTCGACAGGGCTCGGGACCTACGAGCAGTACTTC. Looking up the rest from reference TRBV7-2 and TRBJ2-7 gives the full variable domain: GAGVSQSPSNKVTEKGKDVELRCDPISGHTALYWYRQSLGQGLEFLIYFQGNSAPDKSGLPSDRFSAERTGGSVSTLTIQRTQQEDSAVYLCASSSTGLGTYEQYFGPGTRLTVT.